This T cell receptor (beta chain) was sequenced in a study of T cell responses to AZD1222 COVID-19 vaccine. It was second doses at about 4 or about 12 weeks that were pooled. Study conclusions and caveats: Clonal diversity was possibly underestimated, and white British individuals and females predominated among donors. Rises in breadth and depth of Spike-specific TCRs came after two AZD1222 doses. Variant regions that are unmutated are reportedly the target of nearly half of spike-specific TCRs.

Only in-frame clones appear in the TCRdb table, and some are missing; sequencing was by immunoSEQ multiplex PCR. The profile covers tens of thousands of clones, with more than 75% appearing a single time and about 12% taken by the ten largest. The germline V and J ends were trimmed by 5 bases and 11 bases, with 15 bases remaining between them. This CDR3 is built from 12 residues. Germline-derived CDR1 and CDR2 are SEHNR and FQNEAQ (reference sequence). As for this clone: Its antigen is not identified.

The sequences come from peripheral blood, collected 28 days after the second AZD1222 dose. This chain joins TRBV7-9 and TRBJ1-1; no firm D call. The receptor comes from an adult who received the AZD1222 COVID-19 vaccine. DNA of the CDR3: TGTGCCAGCAGCCCCTTGGGCTTAATCGCTTTCTTT. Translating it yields CASSPLGLIAFF.